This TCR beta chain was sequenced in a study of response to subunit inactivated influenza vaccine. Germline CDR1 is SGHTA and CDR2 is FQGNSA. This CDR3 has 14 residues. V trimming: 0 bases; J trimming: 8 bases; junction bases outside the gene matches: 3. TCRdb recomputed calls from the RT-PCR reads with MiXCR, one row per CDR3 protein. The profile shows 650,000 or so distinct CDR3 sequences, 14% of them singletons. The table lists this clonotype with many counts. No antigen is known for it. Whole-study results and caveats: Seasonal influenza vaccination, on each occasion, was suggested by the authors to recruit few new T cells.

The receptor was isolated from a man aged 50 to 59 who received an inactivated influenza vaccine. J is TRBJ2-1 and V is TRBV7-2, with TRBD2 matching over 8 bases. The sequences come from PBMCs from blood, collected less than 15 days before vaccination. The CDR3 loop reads CASSLAGTSYEQFF. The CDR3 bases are TGTGCCAGCAGCTTAGCGGGGACTAGTTATGAGCAGTTCTTC.